This TCR beta chain was observed in a study of regulatory T cells in long-lasting Graves disease. Study details: The study counted Graves' disease as persistent given over 5 years of antithyroid drugs and positive TSH receptor antibodies. The study, taken as a whole, reports: Peripheral blood was the sole material, not thyroid tissue. Between persistent patients, 2,500 to 3,500 public clonotypes were shared, exceeding the 900 to 1,000 shared between new patients. Patients with persistent disease showed a bias toward TRBV28, TRBJ1-2 and TRBJ2-5.

Combining iRepertoire HTBI primers with Arm-PCR of CDR3 regions, the authors built TCR beta libraries. One entry per CDR3 protein, called by TCRdb with MiXCR from the multiplex PCR reads. The sample has roughly 450,000 distinct CDR3 sequences; roughly a quarter are singletons. Time point defined: persistent/refractory GD, antithyroid drugs over 5 years with positive TRAb. PBMCs were the source of the RNA used for TCR sequencing. The length of the CDR3 is 14 residues. Germline V gene lookup returns CDR1 SGHTA and CDR2 FQGNSA. Remarks on this clonotype: Its specificity is unknown. One junction end disagrees with the germline gene, perhaps due to a read error.

V gene TRBV7-2 combines with J gene TRBJ2-2; 11 nucleotides align to TRBD2. Source: peripheral blood mononuclear cells (PBMCs), taken when the disease was refractory, from a patient treated with antithyroid drugs. The sequence was collected from a female donor with Graves disease. In DNA, the CDR3 is TGTGCCAGCAGCGTAGCGGGAGGGGCCGGGGAGCTGTTTTTT. Its translation: CASSVAGGAGELFF.